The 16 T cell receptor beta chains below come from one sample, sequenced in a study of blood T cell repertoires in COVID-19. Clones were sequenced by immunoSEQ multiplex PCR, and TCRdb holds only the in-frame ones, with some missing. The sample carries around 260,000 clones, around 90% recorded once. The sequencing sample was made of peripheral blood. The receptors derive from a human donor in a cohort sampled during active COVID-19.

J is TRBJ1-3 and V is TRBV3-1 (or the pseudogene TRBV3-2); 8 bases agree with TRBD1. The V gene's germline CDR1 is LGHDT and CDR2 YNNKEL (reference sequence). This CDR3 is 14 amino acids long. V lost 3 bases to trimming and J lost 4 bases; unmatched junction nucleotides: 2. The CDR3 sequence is CASSHRDRGNTIYF. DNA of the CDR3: TGTGCCAGCAGCCACCGGGACAGGGGAAACACCATATATTTT.

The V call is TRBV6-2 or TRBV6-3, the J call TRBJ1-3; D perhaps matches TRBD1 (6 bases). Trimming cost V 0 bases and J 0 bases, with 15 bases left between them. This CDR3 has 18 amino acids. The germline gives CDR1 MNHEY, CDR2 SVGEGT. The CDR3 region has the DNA TGTGCCAGCAGTTACTCACAGGGATTCCGGCCCTCTGGAAACACCATATATTTT. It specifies CASSYSQGFRPSGNTIYF.

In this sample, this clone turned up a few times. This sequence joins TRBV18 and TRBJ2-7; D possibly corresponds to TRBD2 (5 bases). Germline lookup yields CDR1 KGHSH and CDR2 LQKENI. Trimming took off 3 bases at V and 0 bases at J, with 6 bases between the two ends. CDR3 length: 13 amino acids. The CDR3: CASSPEASYEQYF. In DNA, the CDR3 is TGTGCCAGCTCACCGGAGGCCTCCTACGAGCAGTACTTC.

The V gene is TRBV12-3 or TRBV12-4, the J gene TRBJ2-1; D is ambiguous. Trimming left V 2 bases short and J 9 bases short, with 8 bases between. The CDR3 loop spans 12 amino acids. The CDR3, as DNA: TGTGCCAGCAGTTTAAGAGCCGGTGAGCAGTTCTTC. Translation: CASSLRAGEQFF.

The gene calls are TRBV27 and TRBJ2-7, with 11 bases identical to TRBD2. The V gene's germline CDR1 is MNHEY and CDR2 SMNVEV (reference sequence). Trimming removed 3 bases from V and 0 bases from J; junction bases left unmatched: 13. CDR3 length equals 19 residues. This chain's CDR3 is CASSLSGGTSGGPSYEQYF. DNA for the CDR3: TGTGCCAGCAGTTTGTCAGGTGGTACTAGCGGGGGCCCCTCCTACGAGCAGTACTTC.

CDR3 in DNA: TGTGCCACCAGTCACGCAGGTACAAACACTGAAGCTTTCTTT. Encoded protein: CATSHAGTNTEAFF. The chain employs TRBV24-1 and TRBJ1-1; D is unclear. The CDR3 is 14 amino acids. The V gene's germline CDR1 is KGHDR and CDR2 SFDVKD. V shed 6 bases and J shed 2 bases, with 12 bases lying between them.

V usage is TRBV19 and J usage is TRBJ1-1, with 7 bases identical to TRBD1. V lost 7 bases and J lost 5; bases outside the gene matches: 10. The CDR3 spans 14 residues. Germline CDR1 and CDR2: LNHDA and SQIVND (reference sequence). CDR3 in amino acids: CASNRGKGKTEAFF. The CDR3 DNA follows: TGTGCCAGTAACAGGGGAAAGGGAAAAACTGAAGCTTTCTTT.

The CDR3 region is CASSPTTSGGAYEQYF. CDR3 sequence (DNA): TGCGCCAGCAGCCCTACCACTAGCGGGGGGGCCTACGAGCAGTACTTC. The chain recombines TRBV5-1 with TRBJ2-7; 13 nucleotides align to TRBD2. Germline CDR1 and CDR2: SGHRS and YFSETQ. The junction had 6 bases not matched to a gene; V was cut back by 4 bases and J by 2 bases. The CDR3 spans 16 residues.

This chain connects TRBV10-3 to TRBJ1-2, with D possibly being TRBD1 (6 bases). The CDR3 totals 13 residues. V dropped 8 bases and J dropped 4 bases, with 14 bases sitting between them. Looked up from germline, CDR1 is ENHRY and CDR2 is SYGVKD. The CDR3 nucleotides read TGTGCCATCTGGTGGCAGGGGACCTATGGCTACACCTTC. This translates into CAIWWQGTYGYTF.

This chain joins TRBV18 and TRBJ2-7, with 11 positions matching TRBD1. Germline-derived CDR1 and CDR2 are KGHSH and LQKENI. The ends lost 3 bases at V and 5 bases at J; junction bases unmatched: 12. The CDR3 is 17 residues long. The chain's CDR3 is CASSPTFSGQGANEQYF. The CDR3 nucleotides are TGTGCCAGCTCACCCACTTTTAGCGGACAGGGGGCCAACGAGCAGTACTTC.

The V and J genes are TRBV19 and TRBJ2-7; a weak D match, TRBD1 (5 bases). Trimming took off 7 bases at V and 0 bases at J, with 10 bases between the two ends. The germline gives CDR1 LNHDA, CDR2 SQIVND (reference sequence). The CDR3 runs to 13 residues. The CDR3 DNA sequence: TGTGCCAGTAAGGGGCGGAGCTCCTACGAGCAGTACTTC. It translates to CASKGRSSYEQYF.

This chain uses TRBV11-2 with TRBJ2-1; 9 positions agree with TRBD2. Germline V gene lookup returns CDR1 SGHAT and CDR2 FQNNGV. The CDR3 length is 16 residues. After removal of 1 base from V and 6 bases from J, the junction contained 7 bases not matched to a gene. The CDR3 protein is CASSLGRASGVNEQFF. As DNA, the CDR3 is TGTGCCAGCAGCTTAGGTAGGGCTAGCGGGGTCAATGAGCAGTTCTTC.

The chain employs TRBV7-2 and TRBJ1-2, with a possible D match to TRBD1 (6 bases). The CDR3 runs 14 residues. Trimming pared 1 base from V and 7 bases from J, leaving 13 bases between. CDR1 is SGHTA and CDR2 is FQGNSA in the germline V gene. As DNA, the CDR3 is TGTGCCAGCAGCTTAGGGCTGGGGGCGGGTGGCTACACCTTC. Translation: CASSLGLGAGGYTF.

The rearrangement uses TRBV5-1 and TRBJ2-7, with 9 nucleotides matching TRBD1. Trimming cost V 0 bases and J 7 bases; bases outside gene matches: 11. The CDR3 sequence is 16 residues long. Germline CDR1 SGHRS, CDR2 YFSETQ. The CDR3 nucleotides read TGCGCCAGCAGCTTGGAAGGGGACAGGGTGGTGGATGAGCAGTACTTC. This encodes CASSLEGDRVVDEQYF.

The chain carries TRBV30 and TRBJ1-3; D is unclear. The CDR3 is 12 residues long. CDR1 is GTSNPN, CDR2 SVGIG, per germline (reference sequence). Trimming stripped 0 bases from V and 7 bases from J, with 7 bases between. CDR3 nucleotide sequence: TGTGCCTGGAGTGTAACTCGGAACACCATATATTTT. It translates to CAWSVTRNTIYF.

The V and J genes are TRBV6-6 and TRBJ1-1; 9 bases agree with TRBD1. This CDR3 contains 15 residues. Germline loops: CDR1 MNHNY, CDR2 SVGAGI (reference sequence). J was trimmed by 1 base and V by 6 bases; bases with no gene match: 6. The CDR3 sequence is CASSVLGQGNTEAFF. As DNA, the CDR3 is TGTGCCAGCAGCGTTTTGGGACAGGGGAACACTGAAGCTTTCTTT.